These T cell receptor beta chains were read from a single sample in a study of early T cells in non-severe SARS-CoV-2 infection. Using its own MiXCR run on the 5' RACE reads, TCRdb lists one record per CDR3 protein. The sample shows nearly 95,000 distinct CDR3 sequences, approximately 15% of them seen only once. The specimen comprised whole blood, sampled at baseline. These receptors all come from an adult who was a healthcare worker with PCR-confirmed SARS-CoV-2 infection or an uninfected control (not recorded which). Each CDR3 is given with its conserved first and last residue.

V: TRBV6-1
J: TRBJ2-3
CDR3: CAGSRVGTDTQYF

V: TRBV12-3/TRBV12-4
J: TRBJ2-7
CDR3: CASSYGTVPEQYF

V: TRBV28
J: TRBJ1-1
CDR3: CASSFRGHGEAFF

V: TRBV27
J: TRBJ1-2
CDR3: CASGDRRGYGYTF

V: TRBV5-1
J: TRBJ2-5
CDR3: CASSLDVAGQETQYF

V: TRBV21-1
J: TRBJ2-1
CDR3: CARTAGGSLSGPFFF

V: TRBV27
J: TRBJ2-6
CDR3: CASSFYQGPTGANVLTF

V: TRBV5-6
J: TRBJ1-1
CDR3: CASSSGLGVNTEAFF

V: TRBV27
J: TRBJ1-2
CDR3: CASSSGGAGTYGYTF

V: TRBV27
J: TRBJ2-5
CDR3: CASARTSGDQETQYF

V: TRBV4-1
J: TRBJ2-7
CDR3: CASSKQGFNEQYF

V: TRBV5-8
J: TRBJ1-6
CDR3: CASSHRGQSPLHF

V: TRBV7-2
J: TRBJ2-3
CDR3: CASSLPTSGRDTDTQYF

V: TRBV28
J: TRBJ2-6
CDR3: CASSRPTGSGANVLTF

V: TRBV4-1
J: TRBJ2-1
CDR3: CASSQAPSGLYNEQFF

V: TRBV7-2
J: TRBJ2-3
CDR3: CASSLVSAGESTDTQYF

V: TRBV4-1
J: TRBJ1-6
CDR3: CASSQGGGYSPLHF

V: TRBV6-6
J: TRBJ2-2
CDR3: CALFWGAGELFF

V: TRBV4-2
J: TRBJ2-3
CDR3: CASSQEAGGPDTQYF

V: TRBV6-1
J: TRBJ1-1
CDR3: CATDYNRGGQAFF

V: TRBV7-2
J: TRBJ2-2
CDR3: CASSQLAGTPGELFF

V: TRBV5-1
J: TRBJ2-3
CDR3: CASSPGGGADTQYF

V: TRBV20-1
J: TRBJ2-7
CDR3: CSASLPAGVNEQYF

V: TRBV4-3
J: TRBJ1-2
CDR3: CASSHTFRSRAYGYTF

V: TRBV13
J: TRBJ2-2
CDR3: CASSSTEQVTGELFF

V: TRBV5-5
J: TRBJ1-1
CDR3: CASSLARMNTEAFF

V: TRBV3-1
J: TRBJ2-7
CDR3: CASSQGQYYEQYF

V: TRBV5-4
J: TRBJ2-3
CDR3: CASSDLADTQYF